The TCR beta chain under discussion was sequenced for a study of resident and recirculating memory T cells in vitiligo (dated by TCRdb to 2017 to 2018). With regard to the full study: For TCR beta sequencing, each of a few stable vitiligo patients provided PBMCs along with epidermis taken by shave biopsy from two lesional and two nonlesional sites. Without cell sorting, samples were homogenized immediately before genomic DNA was extracted using the Qiagen DNeasy Blood & Tissue Kit. The human TCR beta sequencing tested whether specific clones in lesional vitiligo skin differed from clones in nonlesional skin and blood. The study at large found these results: No unique dominant TCR clone was detected, and clonality varied among vitiligo lesions. Overlap and correlation analysis showed no significant repertoire overlap between biopsies except for each lesion with itself, even within a single patient. Mechanistic studies in the future are needed to assess how much the detected T cell clones and the human Trm pools versus Tcm pools each contribute. TCR sequences were not found to be conserved across biopsy sites or patients, suggesting that different lesions are infiltrated by different T cell clones, a pattern described as private specificity.

TCR beta chains were amplified from genomic DNA with the immunoSEQ hsTCRB kit. TCR beta libraries were sequenced on an Illumina MiSeq instrument by the immunoSEQ service. Per the authors' processing: Repertoire data were analyzed with the immunoSEQ Analyzer. Not all clones reach the TCRdb copy of this immuneACCESS table, which keeps in-frame sequences only. Checked studies attribute under half of the gap to unresolved V genes and leave the rest unexplained. V, J and clone size were drawn from that table, and D and trimming were deduced from the DNA. For this sample the table gives tens of thousands of clones, of which roughly nine tenths were detected only once. The top ten clonotypes cover roughly 5.1% of the sample. Comments on this clone: The specificity of this receptor is unknown. It has no much larger one-base neighbor in the sample; base qualities were not kept.

Stable vitiligo was defined as no change in lesions over the previous 6 months. To count as stable, patients also needed to show no confetti depigmentation, which is a clinical sign of active vitiligo. Any patient who had received treatment in the previous three months was excluded. PBMCs were isolated from heparinized blood by Ficoll density gradient centrifugation and were subsequently flash-frozen. Inclusive of the bounding cysteine and phenylalanine, the CDR3 is 14 residues long. Left in the record is the CDR3 DNA by itself, 42 bases read in frame from the first base. CDR1 and CDR2 (SGHTA, FQGNSA) derive from the germline V gene. The germline ends are 10 bases apart after V is trimmed by 4 bases and J by 1 base.

Recombination linked TRBV7-2 to TRBJ1-1; too little of a D gene remains to name it. The receptor was isolated from a male donor with vitiligo. The specimen was blood. CDR3 region: CASSSIGRNTEAFF. The nucleotide sequence is given as TGTGCCAGCAGCTCCATCGGTCGGAACACTGAAGCTTTCTTT.